This TCR beta chain was identified in a study of T cell responses to AZD1222 COVID-19 vaccine. Germline V CDR1 and CDR2: GTSNPN, SVGIG (reference sequence). Trimming shortened V by 0 bases and J by 5 bases, and 11 bases separated the two germline ends. The CDR3 totals 14 residues. Sequenced by immunoSEQ multiplex PCR; TCRdb stores in-frame clones only, minus some. Among more than 150,000 clones listed, approximately 90% were seen once. The sequence was collected from an adult in good health. The source was peripheral blood, collected on day 0 of AZD1222 vaccination. V gene TRBV30 combines with J gene TRBJ1-3; no clear D gene. The CDR3: CAWSVGLGRNTIYF. CDR3 nucleotides: TGTGCCTGGAGTGTTGGTCTTGGTAGAAACACCATATATTTT.